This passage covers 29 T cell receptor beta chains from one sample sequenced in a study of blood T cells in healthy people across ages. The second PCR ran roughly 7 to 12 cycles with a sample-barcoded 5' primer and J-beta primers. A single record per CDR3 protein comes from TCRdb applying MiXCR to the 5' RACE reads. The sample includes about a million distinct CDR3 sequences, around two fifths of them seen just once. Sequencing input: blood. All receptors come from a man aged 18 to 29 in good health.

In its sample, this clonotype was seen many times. The CDR3 DNA reads TGTGCCAGCAGCCGACGTGAAAACTATGGCTACACCTTC. It encodes CASSRRENYGYTF. The rearrangement links TRBV7-8 to TRBJ1-2; D call uncertain. Trimming cost V 5 bases and J 2 bases, with 9 bases left between them. The CDR3 spans 13 residues. Germline loops: CDR1 SGHVS, CDR2 FQNEAQ.

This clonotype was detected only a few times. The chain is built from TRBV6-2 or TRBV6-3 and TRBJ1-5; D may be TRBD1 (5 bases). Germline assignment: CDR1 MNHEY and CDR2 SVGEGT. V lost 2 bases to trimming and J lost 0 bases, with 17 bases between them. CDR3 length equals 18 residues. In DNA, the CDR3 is TGTGCCAGCAGTTACCGGATGGGGACCGTTTATAGCAATCAGCCCCAGCATTTT. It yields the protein CASSYRMGTVYSNQPQHF.

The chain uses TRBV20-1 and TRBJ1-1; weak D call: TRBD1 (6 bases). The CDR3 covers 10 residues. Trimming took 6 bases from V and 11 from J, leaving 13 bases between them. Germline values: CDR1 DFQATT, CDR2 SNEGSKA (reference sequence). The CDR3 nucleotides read TGCAGTGCCCTACAGGGAGGCGCTTTCTTT. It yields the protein CSALQGGAFF.

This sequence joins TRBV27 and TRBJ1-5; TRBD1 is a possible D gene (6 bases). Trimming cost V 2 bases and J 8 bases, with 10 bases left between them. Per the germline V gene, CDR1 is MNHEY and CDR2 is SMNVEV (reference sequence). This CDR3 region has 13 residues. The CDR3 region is CASSLTGLKPQHF. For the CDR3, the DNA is TGTGCCAGCAGTTTAACAGGGTTGAAGCCCCAGCATTTT.

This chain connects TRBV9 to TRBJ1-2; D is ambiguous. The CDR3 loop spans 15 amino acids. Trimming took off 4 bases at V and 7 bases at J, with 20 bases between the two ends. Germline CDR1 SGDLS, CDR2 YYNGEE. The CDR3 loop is CASSFQQRSLIGYTF. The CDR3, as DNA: TGTGCCAGCAGCTTCCAACAGCGAAGTTTAATTGGCTACACCTTC.

The CDR3 is CASSAGQGAGNEQFF. CDR3 nucleotide sequence: TGTGCCAGCAGCGCGGGACAGGGGGCCGGGAATGAGCAGTTCTTC. The chain joins TRBV9 to TRBJ2-1; TRBD1 matches 12 bases. V shed 3 bases and J 7 bases; nucleotides not matched to a gene: 5. Germline V gene data show CDR1 as SGDLS and CDR2 as YYNGEE. The CDR3 covers 15 residues.

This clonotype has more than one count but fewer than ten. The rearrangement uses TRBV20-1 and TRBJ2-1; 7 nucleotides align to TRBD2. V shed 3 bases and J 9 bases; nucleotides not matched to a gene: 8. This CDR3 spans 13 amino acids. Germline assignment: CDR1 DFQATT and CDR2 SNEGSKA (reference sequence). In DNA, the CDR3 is TGCAGTGCTAGGGGGGGGGACTCAGGTGAGCAGTTCTTC. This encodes CSARGGDSGEQFF.

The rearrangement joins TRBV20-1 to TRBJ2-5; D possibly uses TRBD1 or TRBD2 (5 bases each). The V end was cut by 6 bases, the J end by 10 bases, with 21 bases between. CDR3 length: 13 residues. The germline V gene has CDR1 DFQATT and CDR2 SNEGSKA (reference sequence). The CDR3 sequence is CSAGDGLKNDQYF. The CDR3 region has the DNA TGCAGTGCAGGGGACGGCCTCAAAAATGACCAGTACTTC.

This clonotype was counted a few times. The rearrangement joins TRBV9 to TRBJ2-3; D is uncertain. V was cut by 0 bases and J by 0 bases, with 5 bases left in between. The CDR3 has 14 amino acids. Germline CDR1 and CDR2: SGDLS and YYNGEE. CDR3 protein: CASSVVQSTDTQYF. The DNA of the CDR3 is TGTGCCAGCAGCGTAGTACAGAGCACAGATACGCAGTATTTT.

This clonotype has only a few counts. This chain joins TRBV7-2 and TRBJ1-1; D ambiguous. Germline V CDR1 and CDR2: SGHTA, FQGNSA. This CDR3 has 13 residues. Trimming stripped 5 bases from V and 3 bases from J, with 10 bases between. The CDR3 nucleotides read TGTGCCAGCAGCCTGCTATCCCACACTGAAGCTTTCTTT. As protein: CASSLLSHTEAFF. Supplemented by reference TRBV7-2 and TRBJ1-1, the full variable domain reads GAGVSQSPSNKVTEKGKDVELRCDPISGHTALYWYRQSLGQGLEFLIYFQGNSAPDKSGLPSDRFSAERTGGSVSTLTIQRTQQEDSAVYLCASSLLSHTEAFFGQGTRLTVV.

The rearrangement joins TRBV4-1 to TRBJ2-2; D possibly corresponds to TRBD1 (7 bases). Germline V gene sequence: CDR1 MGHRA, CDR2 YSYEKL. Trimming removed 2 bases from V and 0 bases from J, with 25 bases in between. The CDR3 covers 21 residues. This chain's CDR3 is CASSQRVGGTAYIANTGELFF. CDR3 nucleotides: TGCGCCAGCAGCCAAAGGGTGGGCGGGACAGCCTACATCGCGAACACCGGGGAGCTGTTTTTT.

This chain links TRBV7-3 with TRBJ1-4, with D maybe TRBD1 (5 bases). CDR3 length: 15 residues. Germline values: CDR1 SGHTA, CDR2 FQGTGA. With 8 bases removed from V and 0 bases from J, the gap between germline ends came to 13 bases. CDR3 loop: CASGPGTTTNEKLFF. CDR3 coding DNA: TGTGCCAGCGGCCCCGGGACGACAACTAATGAAAAACTGTTTTTT.

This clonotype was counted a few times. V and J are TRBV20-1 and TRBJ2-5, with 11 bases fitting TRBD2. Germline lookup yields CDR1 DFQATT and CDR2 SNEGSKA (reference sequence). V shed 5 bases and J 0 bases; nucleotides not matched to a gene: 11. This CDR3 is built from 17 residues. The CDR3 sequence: CSAQPAGTSGNQETQYF. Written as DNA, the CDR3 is TGCAGTGCTCAACCTGCCGGGACTAGCGGAAACCAAGAGACCCAGTACTTC.

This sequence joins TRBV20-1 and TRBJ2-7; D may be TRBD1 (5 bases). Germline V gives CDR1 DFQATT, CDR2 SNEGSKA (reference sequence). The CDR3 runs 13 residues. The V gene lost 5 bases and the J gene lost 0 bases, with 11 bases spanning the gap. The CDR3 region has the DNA TGCAGTGCTCCTCCAAGGGGCTCCTACGAGCAGTACTTC. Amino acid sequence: CSAPPRGSYEQYF.

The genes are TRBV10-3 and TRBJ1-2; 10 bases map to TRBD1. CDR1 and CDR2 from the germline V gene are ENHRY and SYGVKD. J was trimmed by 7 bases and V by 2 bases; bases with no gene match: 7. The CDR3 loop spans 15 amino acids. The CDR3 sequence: CAISEETGGRGGYTF. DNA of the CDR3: TGTGCCATCAGTGAGGAGACAGGGGGCAGGGGTGGCTACACCTTC.

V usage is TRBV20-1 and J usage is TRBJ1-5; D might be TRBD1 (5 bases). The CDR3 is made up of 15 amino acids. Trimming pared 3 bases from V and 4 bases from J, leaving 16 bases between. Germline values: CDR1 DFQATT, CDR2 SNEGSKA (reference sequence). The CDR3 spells CSASDPRRGNQPQHF. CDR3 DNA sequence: TGCAGTGCTAGCGATCCCCGGCGGGGGAATCAGCCCCAGCATTTT.

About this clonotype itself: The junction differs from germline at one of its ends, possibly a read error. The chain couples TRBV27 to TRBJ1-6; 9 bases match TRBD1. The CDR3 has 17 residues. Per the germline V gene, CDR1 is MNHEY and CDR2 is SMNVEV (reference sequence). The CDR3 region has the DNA TGTGCCAGCAGTTTACTCGGGACAGGGCTATCGCGTTCACCCCCCCACTTT. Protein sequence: CASSLLGTGLSRSPPHF.

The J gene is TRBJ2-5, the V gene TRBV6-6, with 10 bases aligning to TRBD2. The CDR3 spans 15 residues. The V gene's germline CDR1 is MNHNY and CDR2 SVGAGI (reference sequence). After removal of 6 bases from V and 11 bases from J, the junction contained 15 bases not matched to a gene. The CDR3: CASRKLAGLGNEQYF. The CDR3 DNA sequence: TGTGCCAGCAGAAAACTAGCGGGGTTGGGTAATGAGCAGTACTTC.

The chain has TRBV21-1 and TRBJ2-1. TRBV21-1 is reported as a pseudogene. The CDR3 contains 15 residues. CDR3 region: CASSNMSVSYNEQFF. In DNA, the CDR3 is TGTGCCAGCAGCAATATGAGCGTCTCCTACAATGAGCAGTTCTTC.

The CDR3 reads CASSGVAFSTDTQYF. The DNA of the CDR3 is TGTGCCAGCAGTGGTGTAGCCTTCAGCACAGATACGCAGTATTTT. The chain carries TRBV2 and TRBJ2-3; no clear D. This CDR3 contains 15 residues. V gave up 4 bases and J gave up 0 bases, with 11 bases separating them. CDR1 and CDR2 (germline): SNHLY, FYNNEI.

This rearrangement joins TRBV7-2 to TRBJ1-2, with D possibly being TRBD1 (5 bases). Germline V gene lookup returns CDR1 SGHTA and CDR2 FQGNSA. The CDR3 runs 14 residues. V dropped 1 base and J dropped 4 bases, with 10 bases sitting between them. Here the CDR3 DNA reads TGTGCCAGCAGCTTAGAGGGACTTACCTATGGCTACACCTTC. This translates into CASSLEGLTYGYTF.

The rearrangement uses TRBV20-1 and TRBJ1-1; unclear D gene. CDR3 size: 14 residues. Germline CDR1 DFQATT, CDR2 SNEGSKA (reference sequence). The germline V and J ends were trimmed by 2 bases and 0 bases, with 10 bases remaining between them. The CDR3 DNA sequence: TGCAGTGCTAGAATGCTGGAAGTGAACACTGAAGCTTTCTTT. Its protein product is CSARMLEVNTEAFF.

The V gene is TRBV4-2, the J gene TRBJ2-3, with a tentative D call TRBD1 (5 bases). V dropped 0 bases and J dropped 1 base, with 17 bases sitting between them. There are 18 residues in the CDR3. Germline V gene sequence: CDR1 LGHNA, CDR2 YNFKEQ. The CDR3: CASSQDEVPGLGTDTQYF. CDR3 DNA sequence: TGTGCCAGCAGCCAAGATGAAGTCCCAGGGCTAGGCACAGATACGCAGTATTTT.

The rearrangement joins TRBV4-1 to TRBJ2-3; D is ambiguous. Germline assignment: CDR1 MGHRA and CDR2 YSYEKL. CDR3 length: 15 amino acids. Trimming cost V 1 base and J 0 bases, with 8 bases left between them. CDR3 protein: CASSQAPASTDTQYF. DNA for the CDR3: TGCGCCAGCAGCCAAGCCCCTGCTAGCACAGATACGCAGTATTTT.

CDR3 loop: CASSPRAGAYNEQFF. DNA of the CDR3: TGTGCCAGCAGCCCTCGGGCGGGGGCCTACAATGAGCAGTTCTTC. This chain joins TRBV4-2 and TRBJ2-1, with TRBD2 matching 7 bases. Losses at the gene ends were 4 bases for V and 2 bases for J; bases not matched to a gene: 5. Per the germline V gene, CDR1 is LGHNA and CDR2 is YNFKEQ. There are 15 residues in the CDR3.

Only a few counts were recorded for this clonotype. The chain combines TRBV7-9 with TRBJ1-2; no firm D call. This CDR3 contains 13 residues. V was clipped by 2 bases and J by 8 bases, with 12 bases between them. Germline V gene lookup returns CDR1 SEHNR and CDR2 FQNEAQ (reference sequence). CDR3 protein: CASSLPISPGYTF. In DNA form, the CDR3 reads TGTGCCAGCAGCTTACCCATAAGTCCCGGCTACACCTTC.

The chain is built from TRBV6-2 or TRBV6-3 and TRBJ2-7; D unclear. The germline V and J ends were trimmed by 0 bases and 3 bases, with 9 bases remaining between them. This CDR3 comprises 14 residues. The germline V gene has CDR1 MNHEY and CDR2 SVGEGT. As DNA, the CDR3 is TGTGCCAGCAGTTACTCGACACACGACTACGAGCAGTACTTC. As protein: CASSYSTHDYEQYF.

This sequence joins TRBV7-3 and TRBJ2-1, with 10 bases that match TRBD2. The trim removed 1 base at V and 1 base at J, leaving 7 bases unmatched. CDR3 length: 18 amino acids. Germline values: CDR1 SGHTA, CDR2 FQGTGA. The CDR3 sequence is CASSLSLPSGGSYNEQFF. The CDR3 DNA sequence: TGTGCCAGCAGCTTAAGTTTGCCTAGCGGGGGTTCCTACAATGAGCAGTTCTTC.

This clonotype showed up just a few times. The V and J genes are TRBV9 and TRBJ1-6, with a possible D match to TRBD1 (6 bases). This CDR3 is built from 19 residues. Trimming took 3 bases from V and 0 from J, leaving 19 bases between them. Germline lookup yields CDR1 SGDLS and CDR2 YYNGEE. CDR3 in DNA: TGTGCCAGCAGCGCCGAACCCGACAGGTGGAGCTCCTATAATTCACCCCTCCACTTT. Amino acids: CASSAEPDRWSSYNSPLHF.